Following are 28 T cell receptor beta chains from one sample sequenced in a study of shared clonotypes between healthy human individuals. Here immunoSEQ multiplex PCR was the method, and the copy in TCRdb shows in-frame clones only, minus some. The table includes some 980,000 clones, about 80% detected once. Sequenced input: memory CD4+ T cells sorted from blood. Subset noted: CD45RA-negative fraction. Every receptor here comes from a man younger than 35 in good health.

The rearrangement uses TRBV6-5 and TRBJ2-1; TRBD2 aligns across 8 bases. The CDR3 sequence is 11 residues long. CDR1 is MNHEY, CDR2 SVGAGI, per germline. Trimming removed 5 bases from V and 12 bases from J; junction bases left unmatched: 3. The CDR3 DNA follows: TGTGCCAGCAGTAGCGGGGGCGGGCAGTTCTTC. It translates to CASSSGGGQFF.

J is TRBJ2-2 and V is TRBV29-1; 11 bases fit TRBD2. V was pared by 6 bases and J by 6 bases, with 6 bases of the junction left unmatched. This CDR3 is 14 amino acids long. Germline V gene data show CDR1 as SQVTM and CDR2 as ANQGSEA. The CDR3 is CSVDLAGGAGELFF. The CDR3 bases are TGCAGCGTCGATCTAGCGGGAGGCGCCGGGGAGCTGTTTTTT.

CDR3 region: CAISRGTGGGNQPQHF. CDR3 sequence (DNA): TGTGCCATCAGTAGGGGGACAGGGGGTGGCAATCAGCCCCAGCATTTT. The rearrangement links TRBV10-3 to TRBJ1-5, with 11 bases matching TRBD1. The V gene end was trimmed by 5 bases and the J gene end by 2 bases; junction bases not matched to a gene: 5. Per the germline V gene, CDR1 is ENHRY and CDR2 is SYGVKD. The CDR3 consists of 16 residues.

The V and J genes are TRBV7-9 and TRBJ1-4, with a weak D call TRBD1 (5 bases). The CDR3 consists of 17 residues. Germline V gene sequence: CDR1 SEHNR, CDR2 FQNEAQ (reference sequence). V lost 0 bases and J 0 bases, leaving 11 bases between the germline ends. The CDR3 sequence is CASSLAGRGATNEKLFF. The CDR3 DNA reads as TGTGCCAGCAGCTTAGCGGGGCGGGGAGCAACTAATGAAAAACTGTTTTTT. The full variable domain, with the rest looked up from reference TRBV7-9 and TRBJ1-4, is DTGVSQNPRHKITKRGQNVTFRCDPISEHNRLYWYRQTLGQGPEFLTYFQNEAQLEKSRLLSDRFSAERPKGSFSTLEIQRTEQGDSAMYLCASSLAGRGATNEKLFFGSGTQLSVL.

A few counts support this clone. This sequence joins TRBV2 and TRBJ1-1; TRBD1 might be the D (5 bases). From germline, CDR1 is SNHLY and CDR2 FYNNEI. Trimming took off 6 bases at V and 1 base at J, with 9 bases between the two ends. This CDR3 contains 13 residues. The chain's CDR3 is CASSKDRNTEAFF. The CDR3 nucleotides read TGTGCCAGCAGCAAAGACAGGAACACTGAAGCTTTCTTT. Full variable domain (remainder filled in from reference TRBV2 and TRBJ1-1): EPEVTQTPSHQVTQMGQEVILRCVPISNHLYFYWYRQILGQKVEFLVSFYNNEISEKSEIFDDQFSVERPDGSNFTLKIRSTKLEDSAMYFCASSKDRNTEAFFGQGTRLTVV.

The CDR3 spells CASSFGRGNTEAFF. The DNA of the CDR3 is TGTGCCAGTAGTTTTGGCCGAGGAAACACTGAAGCTTTCTTT. The V call is TRBV19, the J call TRBJ1-1; D is unclear. This CDR3 is 14 amino acids long. The germline V gene encodes CDR1 LNHDA and CDR2 SQIVND (reference sequence). V lost 5 bases and J lost 2, with 12 bases in between.

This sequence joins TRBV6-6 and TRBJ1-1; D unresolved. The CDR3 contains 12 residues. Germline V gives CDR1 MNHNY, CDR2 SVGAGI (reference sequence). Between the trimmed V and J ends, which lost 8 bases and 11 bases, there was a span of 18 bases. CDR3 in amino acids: CASRTGQAGAFF. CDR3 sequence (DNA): TGTGCCAGCCGGACTGGGCAGGCCGGGGCTTTCTTT.

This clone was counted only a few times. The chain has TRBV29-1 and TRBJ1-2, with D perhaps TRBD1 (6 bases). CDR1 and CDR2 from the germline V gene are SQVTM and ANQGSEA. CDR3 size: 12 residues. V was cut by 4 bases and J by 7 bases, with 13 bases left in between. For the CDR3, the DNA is TGCAGCGTTGCTAGGGGGGTAGGTGGCTACACCTTC. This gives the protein CSVARGVGGYTF. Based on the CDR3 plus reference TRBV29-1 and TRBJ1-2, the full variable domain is SAVISQKPSRDICQRGTSLTIQCQVDSQVTMMFWYRQQPGQSLTLIATANQGSEATYESGFVIDKFPISRPNLTFSTLTVSNMSPEDSSIYLCSVARGVGGYTFGSGTRLTVV.

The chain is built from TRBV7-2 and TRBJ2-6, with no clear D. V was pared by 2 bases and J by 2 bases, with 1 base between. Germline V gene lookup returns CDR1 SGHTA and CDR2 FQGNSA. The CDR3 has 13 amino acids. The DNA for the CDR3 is TGTGCCAGCAGCTTAACTGGGGCCAACGTCCTGACTTTC. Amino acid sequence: CASSLTGANVLTF.

CDR3 nucleotide sequence: TGTGCCAGCAGTGCCCGGGGAGGGACAGGGGGAACGTACGGGGAGCTGTTTTTT. This translates into CASSARGGTGGTYGELFF. The chain joins TRBV25-1 to TRBJ2-2, with TRBD1 identical over 11 bases. Per the germline V gene, CDR1 is MGHDK and CDR2 is SYGVNS. V trimming: 4 bases; J trimming: 7 bases; junction bases outside the gene matches: 14. The CDR3 extends over 18 amino acids.

The CDR3 reads CASSRRREETTDTQYF. The CDR3 DNA reads as TGCGCCAGCAGCCGAAGACGGGAGGAGACCACAGATACGCAGTATTTT. The chain combines TRBV4-3 with TRBJ2-3; 7 bases align to TRBD2. Trimming removed 4 bases from V and 2 bases from J; junction bases left unmatched: 9. CDR1 is LGHNA, CDR2 YSLEER, per germline. The CDR3 covers 16 residues.

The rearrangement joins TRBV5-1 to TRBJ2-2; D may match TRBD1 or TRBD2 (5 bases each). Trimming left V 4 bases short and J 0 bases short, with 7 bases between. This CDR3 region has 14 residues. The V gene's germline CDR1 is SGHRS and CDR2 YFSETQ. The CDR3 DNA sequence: TGCGCCAGCAGCGGGGACCCGAACACCGGGGAGCTGTTTTTT. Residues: CASSGDPNTGELFF.

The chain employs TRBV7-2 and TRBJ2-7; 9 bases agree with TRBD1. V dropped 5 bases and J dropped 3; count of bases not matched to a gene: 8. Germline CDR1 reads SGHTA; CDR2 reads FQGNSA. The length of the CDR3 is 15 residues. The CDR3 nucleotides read TGTGCCAGCAGCCAAGGGACAGGGCACAGCTACGAGCAGTACTTC. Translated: CASSQGTGHSYEQYF.

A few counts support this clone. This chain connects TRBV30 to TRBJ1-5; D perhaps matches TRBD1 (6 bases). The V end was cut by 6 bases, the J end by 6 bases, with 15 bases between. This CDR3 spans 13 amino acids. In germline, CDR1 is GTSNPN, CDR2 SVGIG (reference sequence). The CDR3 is CACLPRGSQPQHF. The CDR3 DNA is TGTGCCTGCCTCCCCAGGGGTTCTCAGCCCCAGCATTTT.

Here the CDR3 reads CASTPARADTQYF. In DNA form, the CDR3 reads TGTGCCAGCACCCCTGCACGGGCAGATACGCAGTATTTT. This chain uses TRBV7-2 with TRBJ2-3; D is unclear. Trimming took 7 bases from V and 4 from J, leaving 12 bases between them. The CDR3 totals 13 residues. Germline-derived CDR1 and CDR2 are SGHTA and FQGNSA.

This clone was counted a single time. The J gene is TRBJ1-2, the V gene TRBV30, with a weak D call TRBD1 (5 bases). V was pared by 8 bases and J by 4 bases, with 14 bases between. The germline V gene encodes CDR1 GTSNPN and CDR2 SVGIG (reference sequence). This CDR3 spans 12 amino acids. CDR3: CAGGQGPYGYTF. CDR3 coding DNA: TGTGCCGGCGGCCAGGGCCCCTATGGCTACACCTTC.

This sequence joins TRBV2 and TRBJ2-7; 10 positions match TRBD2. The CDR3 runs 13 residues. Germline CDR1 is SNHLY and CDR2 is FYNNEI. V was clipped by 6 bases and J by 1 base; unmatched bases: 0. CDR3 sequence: CASRGLASYEQYF. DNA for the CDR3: TGTGCCAGCAGGGGACTAGCGTCCTACGAGCAGTACTTC.

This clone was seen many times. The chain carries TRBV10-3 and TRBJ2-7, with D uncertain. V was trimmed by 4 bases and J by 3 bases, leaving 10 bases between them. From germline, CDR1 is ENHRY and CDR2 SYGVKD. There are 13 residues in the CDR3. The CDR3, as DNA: TGTGCCATCAGTGCAGATTCGTACTACGAGCAGTACTTC. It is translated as CAISADSYYEQYF.

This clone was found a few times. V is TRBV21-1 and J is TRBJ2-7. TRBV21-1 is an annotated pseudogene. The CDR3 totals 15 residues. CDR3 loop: CASSKKGEGSYEQYF. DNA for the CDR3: TGTGCCAGCAGCAAGAAGGGCGAAGGCTCCTACGAGCAGTACTTC.

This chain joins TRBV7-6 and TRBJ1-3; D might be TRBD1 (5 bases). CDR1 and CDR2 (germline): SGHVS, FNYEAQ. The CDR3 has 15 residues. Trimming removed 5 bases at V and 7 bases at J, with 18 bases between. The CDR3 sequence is CASSLDSTLENTIYF. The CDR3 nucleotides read TGTGCCAGCAGCCTTGACAGTACTCTGGAGAACACCATATATTTT.

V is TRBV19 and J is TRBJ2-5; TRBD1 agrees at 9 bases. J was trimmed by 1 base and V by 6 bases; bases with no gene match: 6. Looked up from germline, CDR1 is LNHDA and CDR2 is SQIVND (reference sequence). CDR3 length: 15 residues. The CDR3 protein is CASSPATGGQETQYF. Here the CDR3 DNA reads TGTGCCAGTAGCCCCGCGACAGGGGGCCAAGAGACCCAGTACTTC.

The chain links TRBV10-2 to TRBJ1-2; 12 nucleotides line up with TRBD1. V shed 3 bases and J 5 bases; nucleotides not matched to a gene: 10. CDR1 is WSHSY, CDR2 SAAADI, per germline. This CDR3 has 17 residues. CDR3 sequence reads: CASSERGTGGSIYGYTF. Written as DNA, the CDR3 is TGCGCCAGCAGTGAACGCGGGACAGGGGGCTCGATTTATGGCTACACCTTC.

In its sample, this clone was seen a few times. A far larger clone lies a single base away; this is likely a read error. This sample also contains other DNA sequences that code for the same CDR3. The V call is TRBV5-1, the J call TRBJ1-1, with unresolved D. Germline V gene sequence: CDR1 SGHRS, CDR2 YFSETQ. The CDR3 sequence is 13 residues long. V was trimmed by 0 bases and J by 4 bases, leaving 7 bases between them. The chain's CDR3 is CASSLGGVTEAFF. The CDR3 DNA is TGCGCCAGCAGCTTGGGGGGAGTCACTGAAGCTTTCTTT.

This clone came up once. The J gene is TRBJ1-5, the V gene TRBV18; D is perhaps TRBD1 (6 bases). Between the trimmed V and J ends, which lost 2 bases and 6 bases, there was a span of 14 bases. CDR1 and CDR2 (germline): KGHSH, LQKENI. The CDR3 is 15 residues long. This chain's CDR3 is CASSPSGAFGQPQHF. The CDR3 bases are TGTGCCAGCTCACCATCGGGGGCGTTCGGTCAGCCCCAGCATTTT.

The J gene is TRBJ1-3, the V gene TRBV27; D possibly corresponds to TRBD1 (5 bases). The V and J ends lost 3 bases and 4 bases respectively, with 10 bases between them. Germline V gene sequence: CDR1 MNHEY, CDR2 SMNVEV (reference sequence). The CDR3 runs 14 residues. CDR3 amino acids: CASSLGVGGNTIYF. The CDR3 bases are TGTGCCAGCAGTTTGGGGGTCGGGGGAAACACCATATATTTT.

CDR3 DNA: TGCGCCAGCAGCCAAGTTTCTTCCTACGAGCAGTACTTC. Residues: CASSQVSSYEQYF. The chain links TRBV4-1 to TRBJ2-7; D is uncertain. Trimming took 1 base from V and 1 from J, leaving 5 bases between them. CDR3 length: 13 residues. Germline V gene lookup returns CDR1 MGHRA and CDR2 YSYEKL.

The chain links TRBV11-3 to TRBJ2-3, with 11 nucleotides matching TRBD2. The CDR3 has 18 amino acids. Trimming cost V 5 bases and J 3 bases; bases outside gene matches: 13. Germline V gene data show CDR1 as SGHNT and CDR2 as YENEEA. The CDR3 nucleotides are TGTGCCAGCAGCCCAGGGGTGGGCCTAGCGGGGGGTACAGATACGCAGTATTTT. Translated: CASSPGVGLAGGTDTQYF.

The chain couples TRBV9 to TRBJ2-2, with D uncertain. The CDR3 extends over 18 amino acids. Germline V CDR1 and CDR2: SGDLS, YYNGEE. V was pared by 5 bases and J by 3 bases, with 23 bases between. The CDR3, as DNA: TGTGCCAGCAGTGAACAAAACCCTGTAGTGGGGTACACCGGGGAGCTGTTTTTT. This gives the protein CASSEQNPVVGYTGELFF.